The 13 T cell receptor beta chains presented below share a single source sample, sequenced in a study of T cells in Graves' hyperthyroidism and ophthalmopathy. The source material, RNA transcripts, was used to amplify TCR beta CDR3 regions. An initial round of RT-PCR targeting the TCR CDR3 relied on the HTBI primer set. TCRdb itself ran the multiplex PCR reads through MiXCR, one entry per CDR3 protein. The table has hundreds of thousands of distinct CDR3 sequences, 38% seen once. Material: blood. The origin of the receptors is a man between 18 and 35 years old with Graves' hyperthyroidism.

The rearrangement joins TRBV29-1 to TRBJ1-1; possibly TRBD1 for D (6 bases). Germline loops: CDR1 SQVTM, CDR2 ANQGSEA. Between the trimmed V and J ends, which lost 2 bases and 4 bases, there was a span of 11 bases. The CDR3 sequence is 13 residues long. This chain's CDR3 is CSVEKGVGTEAFF. The CDR3 DNA is TGCAGCGTTGAAAAGGGGGTAGGCACTGAAGCTTTCTTT.

The chain uses TRBV6-5 and TRBJ1-1; D gene unclear. The germline V gene has CDR1 MNHEY and CDR2 SVGAGI. The CDR3 has 15 residues. Trimming pared 5 bases from V and 4 bases from J, leaving 17 bases between. The DNA of the CDR3 is TGTGCCAGCAGTCGGCGGACTCGAGGAAGCACTGAAGCTTTCTTT. Its protein is CASSRRTRGSTEAFF.

Ten or more counts support this clonotype. CDR3 residues: CASSLGEAFF. For the CDR3, the DNA is TGTGCCAGCAGTCTGGGTGAAGCTTTCTTT. The genes are TRBV2 and TRBJ1-1; D ambiguous. The CDR3 is made up of 10 amino acids. V was shortened by 5 bases and J by 7 bases, with 5 bases between the two germline ends. Germline assignment: CDR1 SNHLY and CDR2 FYNNEI. The full variable domain, completed using reference TRBV2 and TRBJ1-1, is EPEVTQTPSHQVTQMGQEVILRCVPISNHLYFYWYRQILGQKVEFLVSFYNNEISEKSEIFDDQFSVERPDGSNFTLKIRSTKLEDSAMYFCASSLGEAFFGQGTRLTVV.

In this sample, this clonotype turned up a few times. The V and J genes are TRBV12-3 or TRBV12-4 and TRBJ1-1; 7 bases line up with TRBD1. J lost 10 bases, V lost 0 bases, and 5 bases had no gene match. This CDR3 comprises 13 residues. The DNA of the CDR3 is TGTGCCAGCAGTTTAGCAGGGGGCGGAGGAGCTTTCTTT. Its protein product is CASSLAGGGGAFF.

The table lists this clonotype with a few counts. This rearrangement joins TRBV12-3 or TRBV12-4 to TRBJ1-2; D ambiguous. The V gene lost 4 bases and the J gene lost 0 bases, with 12 bases spanning the gap. This CDR3 comprises 15 residues. Here the CDR3 DNA reads TGTGCCAGCAGTTCCCCGACACTTTCTAACTATGGCTACACCTTC. Amino acid sequence: CASSSPTLSNYGYTF.

This clonotype was observed a single time. The chain uses TRBV6-5 and TRBJ2-5, with D hard to call. Per the germline V gene, CDR1 is MNHEY and CDR2 is SVGAGI. The CDR3 loop spans 12 amino acids. The V gene lost 5 bases and the J gene lost 5 bases, with 9 bases spanning the gap. The CDR3 here is CASSVLRETQYF. CDR3 in DNA: TGTGCCAGCAGTGTTTTAAGGGAGACCCAGTACTTC.

For this clonotype: Being one base from a much bigger clone, this may be a read error. The CDR3 region has the DNA TGTGCCGGCAGTCCGGGAGAGGGAATCGAACCTGAAGCTTTCTTT. Translating it yields CAGSPGEGIEPEAFF. The chain uses TRBV2 and TRBJ1-1; D not certain. The CDR3 is 15 amino acids. Germline V gives CDR1 SNHLY, CDR2 FYNNEI.

This clonotype was seen ten or more times. The chain uses TRBV19 and TRBJ1-1, with 9 positions matching TRBD1. The CDR3 loop spans 15 amino acids. J lost 1 base, V lost 9 bases, and 9 bases had no gene match. Germline V lookup: CDR1 LNHDA, CDR2 SQIVND (reference sequence). The CDR3 DNA reads as TGTGCCAGCAGCTTACCGGGACAGGGGAACACTGAAGCTTTCTTT. This sequence encodes CASSLPGQGNTEAFF.

J is TRBJ1-6 and V is TRBV2; TRBD1 is a possible D gene (5 bases). Looked up from germline, CDR1 is SNHLY and CDR2 is FYNNEI. This CDR3 spans 15 amino acids. The V gene lost 6 bases and the J gene lost 0 bases, with 9 bases spanning the gap. This chain's CDR3 is CASRRDGSYNSPLHF. The CDR3 bases are TGTGCCAGCAGGCGGGACGGCTCCTATAATTCACCCCTCCACTTT. Full variable domain (outside the CDR3, taken from reference TRBV2 and TRBJ1-6): EPEVTQTPSHQVTQMGQEVILRCVPISNHLYFYWYRQILGQKVEFLVSFYNNEISEKSEIFDDQFSVERPDGSNFTLKIRSTKLEDSAMYFCASRRDGSYNSPLHFGNGTRLTVT.

V and J are TRBV7-2 and TRBJ2-7; 9 nucleotides agree with TRBD1. V lost 10 bases and J lost 4; bases outside the gene matches: 8. The CDR3 is 13 amino acids. The germline CDR1 and CDR2 sequences are SGHTA and FQGNSA. CDR3 loop: CAINTGGRYEQYF. The CDR3 DNA reads as TGTGCCATCAATACAGGGGGCAGGTACGAGCAGTACTTC.

This clonotype came up a few times. The gene calls are TRBV29-1 and TRBJ2-2; D unresolved. Germline V lookup: CDR1 SQVTM, CDR2 ANQGSEA. The CDR3 runs 13 residues. Trimming took 6 bases from V and 0 from J, leaving 8 bases between them. CDR3 DNA: TGCAGCGTGCTTCAGGCGAACACCGGGGAGCTGTTTTTT. Encoded protein: CSVLQANTGELFF.

This clonotype was seen ten or more times. J is TRBJ2-7 and V is TRBV15; 8 bases are shared with TRBD2. CDR1 and CDR2 from the germline V gene are LNHNV and YYDKDF (reference sequence). The CDR3 runs 13 residues. The V segment lost 8 bases and the J segment 2 bases; nucleotides outside the gene matches: 5. This CDR3 is CATAGGRTYEQYF. The CDR3 coding sequence is TGTGCCACCGCGGGGGGCCGGACCTACGAGCAGTACTTC.

The genes are TRBV2 and TRBJ2-7; 9 nucleotides match TRBD2. CDR1 SNHLY and CDR2 FYNNEI come from the germline V gene. There are 17 residues in the CDR3. V trimming: 8 bases; J trimming: 5 bases; junction bases outside the gene matches: 19. This CDR3 is CASGSPLSGSYPNEQYF. DNA of the CDR3: TGTGCCAGCGGTTCTCCTCTTAGCGGGAGTTACCCCAACGAGCAGTACTTC.